The 8 T cell receptor beta chains presented below share a single source sample, sequenced in a study of cytomegalovirus exposure and HLA in healthy donors. Primers for the PCR totalled 60 Vbeta and 13 Jbeta. Assay: immunoSEQ multiplex PCR; the TCRdb copy retains only in-frame clones and omits some. The sample consists of more than 95,000 clones, around three quarters of them appearing once. Sequencing was carried out using PBMCs. These TCRs come from a man aged 50-60 years in good health and CMV-seropositive.

This clone was seen a few times. The chain combines TRBV7-9 with TRBJ2-5, with TRBD1 matching over 8 bases. Germline CDR1 is SEHNR and CDR2 is FQNEAQ (reference sequence). V shed 5 bases, J shed 1 base, and the junction held 3 bases outside the gene matches. CDR3 length: 14 amino acids. CDR3 amino acids: CASSNGQGQETQYF. DNA for the CDR3: TGTGCCAGCAGCAACGGACAGGGCCAAGAGACCCAGTACTTC.

This clone came up a few times. V is TRBV29-1 and J is TRBJ2-5, with D unresolved. Near its end, the DNA agrees better with TRBJ2-7, so the J call may be wrong. The CDR3 extends over 12 amino acids. Per germline, CDR1 SQVTM and CDR2 ANQGSEA. This CDR3 is CSVGAARYEQYF. The CDR3 DNA sequence: TGCAGCGTTGGGGCAGCTCGATACGAGCAGTACTTC.

This clone was recorded a few times. This sequence joins TRBV30 and TRBJ1-2, with D perhaps TRBD1 (6 bases). Looked up from germline, CDR1 is GTSNPN and CDR2 is SVGIG (reference sequence). Trimming pared 7 bases from V and 0 bases from J, leaving 12 bases between. The length of the CDR3 is 13 residues. This CDR3 reads CAFAGDTNYGYTF. The CDR3 DNA follows: TGTGCCTTTGCAGGGGATACTAACTATGGCTACACCTTC.

Only a few counts were recorded for this clone. The V call is TRBV6-5, the J call TRBJ1-1, with D perhaps matching TRBD1 (5 bases). Germline V CDR1 and CDR2: MNHEY, SVGAGI. CDR3 size: 13 residues. The V end lost 5 bases, the J end lost 4 bases, and 11 bases lay between the germline ends. The CDR3, as DNA: TGTGCCAGCAGTCAGGGATCGGGCACTGAAGCTTTCTTT. Its protein product is CASSQGSGTEAFF.

A few counts support this clone. This sequence joins TRBV11-2 and TRBJ2-3; D unclear. CDR1 is SGHAT, CDR2 FQNNGV, per germline. With 3 bases removed from V and 3 bases from J, the gap between germline ends came to 7 bases. The CDR3 has 13 amino acids. The CDR3 here is CASSLAGTDTQYF. The DNA for the CDR3 is TGTGCCAGCAGCTTGGCCGGGACAGATACGCAGTATTTT.

The chain couples TRBV7-8 to TRBJ2-7, with 7 bases matching TRBD1. This CDR3 is built from 15 residues. The V and J ends lost 6 bases and 4 bases, in that order; junction bases with no gene match: 12. Germline V gene lookup returns CDR1 SGHVS and CDR2 FQNEAQ. The CDR3, as DNA: TGTGCCAGCAGATCTGTACCCGGGACAGAATACGAGCAGTACTTC. Its protein product is CASRSVPGTEYEQYF.

Only a few counts were recorded for this clone. The chain carries TRBV9 and TRBJ2-7, with TRBD2 matching over 9 bases. The trim removed 0 bases at V and 3 bases at J, leaving 4 bases unmatched. From germline, CDR1 is SGDLS and CDR2 YYNGEE. There are 15 residues in the CDR3. CDR3 residues: CASSVDPSGNYEQYF. The CDR3 coding sequence is TGTGCCAGCAGCGTAGACCCTAGCGGGAACTACGAGCAGTACTTC.

The chain has TRBV10-1 and TRBJ2-1, with TRBD1 identical over 8 bases. The germline V gene encodes CDR1 WNHNN and CDR2 SYGVQD (reference sequence). V was clipped by 6 bases and J by 4 bases; unmatched bases: 2. CDR3 length: 13 amino acids. Here the CDR3 DNA reads TGCGCCAGCAGCAGGGGGCCTTACAATGAGCAGTTCTTC. Translation gives CASSRGPYNEQFF.